At least ten counts were recorded for the clone carrying this T cell receptor (beta chain). The sample belongs to a study of molecular identifiers for immune sequencing clone quantification. Study at large: Five portions were made in replicates from RNA of roughly 21,000 or 96,000 naive CD8 cells, and four underwent sequencing.

The sorting of naive CD8 T cells used the CD8+CD4-CCR7+CD45RA+ phenotype. The bulk TCR libraries were made with methods described before and with listed TCR primers. Each CDR3 protein is one row after TCRdb ran MiXCR on the PCR reads. Among fewer than 350,000 distinct CDR3 sequences listed, around 21% were seen once. Trimming took 7 bases from V and 6 from J, leaving 21 bases between them. The CDR3 covers 15 residues. Looked up from germline, CDR1 is SQVTM and CDR2 is ANQGSEA. The sequence was collected from a human donor in good health. Some libraries in this study had Jurkat cell RNA spiked in. The chain uses TRBV29-1 and TRBJ2-2; D may be TRBD1 or TRBD2 (6 bases each). Material: naive CD8+ T cells from blood, with Jurkat cell RNA spiked in. As to subset: FACS-sorted CD8+CD4-CCR7+CD45RA+ naive T cells. In DNA, the CDR3 is TGCAGCGCCGGGGTTGGGGGGCTGAGTGCCGGGGAGCTGTTTTTT. This codes for CSAGVGGLSAGELFF.